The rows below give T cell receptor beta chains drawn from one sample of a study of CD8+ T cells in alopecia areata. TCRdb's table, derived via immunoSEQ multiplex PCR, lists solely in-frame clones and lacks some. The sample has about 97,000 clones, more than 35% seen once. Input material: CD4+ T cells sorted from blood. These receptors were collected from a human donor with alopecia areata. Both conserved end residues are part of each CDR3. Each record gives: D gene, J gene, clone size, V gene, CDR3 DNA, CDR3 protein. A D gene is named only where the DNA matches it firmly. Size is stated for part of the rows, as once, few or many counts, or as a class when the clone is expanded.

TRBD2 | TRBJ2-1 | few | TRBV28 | TGTGCCAGCAGTTTGACGGCGGGAGGGCCCCAGGCGCAGTTCTTC | CASSLTAGGPQAQFF
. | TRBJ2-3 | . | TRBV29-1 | TGCAGCGTTGAGGGCCTCGCGGCCAGTACGCAGTATTTT | CSVEGLAASTQYF
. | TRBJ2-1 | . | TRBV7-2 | TGTGCCAGCAGCTTAGTACAGGGGAGGTCAGGCAATGAGCAGTTCTTC | CASSLVQGRSGNEQFF
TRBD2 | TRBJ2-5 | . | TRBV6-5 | TGTGCCAGCAGTCGGGGGGGACCCCAAGAGACCCAGTACTTC | CASSRGGPQETQYF
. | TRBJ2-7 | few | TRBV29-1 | TGCAGCGTATCGGATAACTACGAGCAGTACTTC | CSVSDNYEQYF
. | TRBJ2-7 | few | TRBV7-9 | TGTGCCAGCAGCTTAGACACCACGGGCCTTTCCTACGAGCAGTACTTC | CASSLDTTGLSYEQYF
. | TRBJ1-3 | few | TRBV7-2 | TGTGCCAGCAGCTTAGGGGTGTCTGGAAACACCATATATTTT | CASSLGVSGNTIYF
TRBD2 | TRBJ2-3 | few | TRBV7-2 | TGTGCCAGCAAGCGGGGGTCCGGGGCAGATACGCAGTATTTT | CASKRGSGADTQYF
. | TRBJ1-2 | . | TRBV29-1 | TGCAGCGTTGAAACACCCGTTGATGGCTACACCTTC | CSVETPVDGYTF
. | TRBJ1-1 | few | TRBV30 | TGTGCCTGGAGTGGGATGAACACTGAAGCTTTCTTT | CAWSGMNTEAFF
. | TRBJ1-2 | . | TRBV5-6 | TGTGCCAGCAGCTTGGAAGGGACACGGTATGGCTACACCTTC | CASSLEGTRYGYTF
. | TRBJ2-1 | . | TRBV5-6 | TGTGCCAGCAGCACGGGGTTGGATGAGCAGTTCTTC | CASSTGLDEQFF
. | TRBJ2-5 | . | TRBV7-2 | TGTGCCAGCAGCTTAGTCCGAGGAGAGCAGTACTTC | CASSLVRGEQYF
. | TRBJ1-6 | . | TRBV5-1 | TGCGCCAGCAGCAGGCCGGGTCGTTCTAATTCACCCCTCCACTTT | CASSRPGRSNSPLHF
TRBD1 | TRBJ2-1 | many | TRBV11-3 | TGTGCCAGCAGCTTAATGACAGGGAGCAATGAGCAGTTCTTC | CASSLMTGSNEQFF
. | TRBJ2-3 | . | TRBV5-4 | TGTGCCAGCAGCCCGGGCGTGGGGGACACAGATACGCAGTATTTT | CASSPGVGDTDTQYF
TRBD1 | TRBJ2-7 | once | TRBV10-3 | TGTGCCATCAGTTCACAATCGGGGACAGGGCAAGCCTACGAGCAGTACTTC | CAISSQSGTGQAYEQYF
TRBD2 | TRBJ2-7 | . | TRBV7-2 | TGTGCCAGCAGCCCCGAAGGACTAGCCTACGAGCAGTACTTC | CASSPEGLAYEQYF
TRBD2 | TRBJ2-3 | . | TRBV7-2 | TGTGCCAGCAGCCCTAGACTAGCGGGGGGGACAGATACGCAGTATTTT | CASSPRLAGGTDTQYF
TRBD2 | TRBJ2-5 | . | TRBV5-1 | TGCGCCAGCAGATCGGGACTAGCGGAGTACCAAGAGACCCAGTACTTC | CASRSGLAEYQETQYF
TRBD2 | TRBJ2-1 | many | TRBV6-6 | TGTGCCAGCAGTACCGGGACTAGTATAGGCAATGAGCAGTTCTTC | CASSTGTSIGNEQFF
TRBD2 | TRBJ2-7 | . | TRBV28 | TGTGCCAGCAGTTCCTCCAGCGGGAGGGCCTACGAGCAGTACTTC | CASSSSSGRAYEQYF
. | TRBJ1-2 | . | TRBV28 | TGTGCCAGCAGTTTAGACGAGGGGCTCGGTGGCTACACCTTC | CASSLDEGLGGYTF
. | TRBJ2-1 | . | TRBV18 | TGTGCCAGCTCACCGGGGCGGGGCACCTACAATGAGCAGTTCTTC | CASSPGRGTYNEQFF
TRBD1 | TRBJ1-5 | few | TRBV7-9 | TGTGCCGGACAGGGTACTCAGCCCCAGCATTTT | CAGQGTQPQHF
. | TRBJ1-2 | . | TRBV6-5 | TGTGCCAGCAGTTTCGACGGGAACTATGGCTACACCTTC | CASSFDGNYGYTF
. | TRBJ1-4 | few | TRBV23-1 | TGCGCCAGCAGTCAAGGAGAAAAACTGTTTTTT | CASSQGEKLFF
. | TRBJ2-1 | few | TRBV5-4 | TGTGCCAGCGGTCGACAATTTGGCAATGAGCAGTTCTTC | CASGRQFGNEQFF